One sample yielded the 28 T cell receptor beta chains listed below, sequenced in a study of CD8+CD57+ T cells in acquired aplastic anemia. CDR3 and TCR beta VDJ profiling relied on genomic DNA as the template. TCRdb ran MiXCR on the reads and lists one entry per CDR3 protein. Seen here are about 180,000 distinct CDR3 sequences, 45% to 60% observed once, and the top ten hold 10% to 15%. Patients chosen for sequencing had CD8+CD57+ cells that had expanded, as shown by flow cytometry. Sequencing was done on a sample of sorted CD4+, CD8+, or CD8+CD57+ T cells (not recorded which) from PBMCs. All receptors derive from a human donor with aplastic anemia.

The V and J genes are TRBV12-3 or TRBV12-4 and TRBJ1-3; D perhaps matches TRBD1 (6 bases). CDR3 size: 17 residues. The V end lost 4 bases, the J end lost 0 bases, and 16 bases lay between the germline ends. Here the CDR3 reads CASSSLGQSFSGNTIYF. Here the CDR3 DNA reads TGTGCCAGCAGTTCCCTTGGACAGTCCTTCTCTGGAAACACCATATATTTT.

This chain joins TRBV5-1 and TRBJ1-2; no definite D call. V lost 0 bases to trimming and J lost 6 bases, with 6 bases between them. Germline assignment: CDR1 SGHRS and CDR2 YFSETQ. CDR3 length equals 12 residues. The CDR3: CASSLDQHGYTF. The CDR3 DNA is TGCGCCAGCAGCTTGGATCAACATGGCTACACCTTC.

The rearrangement uses TRBV7-9 and TRBJ1-1, with unresolved D. V lost 1 base, J lost 4 bases, and 10 bases lay in between. This CDR3 contains 14 residues. Germline V gene lookup returns CDR1 SEHNR and CDR2 FQNEAQ (reference sequence). CDR3 protein: CASSLGTLSTEAFF. The CDR3 region has the DNA TGTGCCAGCAGCTTAGGCACCCTTAGCACTGAAGCTTTCTTT. Based on the CDR3 plus reference TRBV7-9 and TRBJ1-1, the full variable domain is DTGVSQNPRHKITKRGQNVTFRCDPISEHNRLYWYRQTLGQGPEFLTYFQNEAQLEKSRLLSDRFSAERPKGSFSTLEIQRTEQGDSAMYLCASSLGTLSTEAFFGQGTRLTVV.

This clonotype was recorded a few times. The chain is built from TRBV25-1 and TRBJ1-1; the D is unclear. The CDR3 consists of 13 residues. The V end was cut by 4 bases, the J end by 4 bases, with 10 bases between. The germline V gene encodes CDR1 MGHDK and CDR2 SYGVNS. CDR3 region: CASSVVSGTEAFF. DNA of the CDR3: TGTGCCAGCAGTGTCGTCTCAGGCACTGAAGCTTTCTTT.

This clonotype was recorded only once. The chain recombines TRBV24-1 with TRBJ2-3, with a weak D call TRBD1 (5 bases). The germline CDR1 and CDR2 sequences are KGHDR and SFDVKD. The CDR3 covers 14 residues. Trimming stripped 4 bases from V and 0 bases from J, with 7 bases between. This chain's CDR3 is CATSDTGSTDTQYF. The CDR3 coding sequence is TGTGCCACCAGTGACACAGGTAGCACAGATACGCAGTATTTT.

This clonotype came up many times. The CDR3 spells CASTGGSEQFF. The CDR3, as DNA: TGTGCCAGCACCGGGGGCAGTGAGCAGTTCTTC. The chain links TRBV12-3 or TRBV12-4 to TRBJ2-1; D is perhaps TRBD1 or TRBD2 (6 bases each). This CDR3 comprises 11 residues. Trimming left V 7 bases short and J 9 bases short, with 10 bases between.

The V call is TRBV6-2 or TRBV6-3, the J call TRBJ1-6, with D uncertain. Germline CDR1 and CDR2: MNHEY and SVGEGT. Trimming took off 7 bases at V and 5 bases at J, with 15 bases between the two ends. The CDR3 is made up of 15 amino acids. For the CDR3, the DNA is TGTGCCAGCACCATTTACCCGAGCGATAATTCACCCCTCCACTTT. As protein: CASTIYPSDNSPLHF.

Many counts were recorded for this clonotype. The chain combines TRBV3-1 with TRBJ1-5; D not resolved. CDR1 is LGHDT and CDR2 is YNNKEL in the germline V gene (reference sequence). V lost 3 bases and J 4 bases, leaving 7 bases between the germline ends. The CDR3 extends over 13 amino acids. The CDR3 coding sequence is TGTGCCAGCAGCCAGACGGTAAATCAGCCCCAGCATTTT. It codes for CASSQTVNQPQHF.

The V call is TRBV29-1, the J call TRBJ1-2; D gene uncertain. The CDR3 contains 12 residues. The germline V gene encodes CDR1 SQVTM and CDR2 ANQGSEA. The V end was cut by 7 bases, the J end by 7 bases, with 16 bases between. CDR3 residues: CSGLGAPGGYTF. The CDR3 DNA reads TGCAGCGGGTTGGGTGCGCCGGGTGGCTACACCTTC.

To note about this clonotype: A read error may produce the germline difference seen at one junction end. The chain recombines TRBV25-1 with TRBJ1-2; maybe TRBD1 (6 bases). This CDR3 is 12 amino acids long. Germline CDR1 MGHDK, CDR2 SYGVNS. The CDR3 region is CASSDPGQTPAF. DNA for the CDR3: TGTGCCAGCAGTGACCCCGGACAGACTCCTGCCTTC.

In this sample, this clonotype turned up a few times. This chain links TRBV30 with TRBJ2-5; 8 nucleotides line up with TRBD2. CDR1 is GTSNPN and CDR2 is SVGIG in the germline V gene (reference sequence). V was pared by 6 bases and J by 5 bases, with 8 bases of the junction left unmatched. This CDR3 comprises 13 residues. The CDR3 loop is CACWAPGGETQYF. The CDR3 DNA sequence: TGTGCCTGTTGGGCACCGGGAGGGGAGACCCAGTACTTC.

In this sample, this clonotype turned up many times. The V and J genes are TRBV6-5 and TRBJ2-7; D unresolved. There are 12 residues in the CDR3. CDR1 MNHEY and CDR2 SVGAGI come from the germline V gene. Between the trimmed V and J ends, which lost 5 bases and 4 bases, there was a span of 9 bases. The CDR3 loop reads CASSPPGYEQYF. The CDR3 DNA reads TGTGCCAGCAGTCCCCCTGGATACGAGCAGTACTTC.

There are many counts of this clonotype. This chain joins TRBV9 and TRBJ1-4; no firm D call. The CDR3 totals 16 residues. V was clipped by 4 bases and J by 8 bases, with 21 bases between them. The germline V gene encodes CDR1 SGDLS and CDR2 YYNGEE. The CDR3 reads CASSPSPNVGQEKLFF. CDR3 sequence (DNA): TGTGCCAGCAGCCCCAGCCCCAATGTCGGGCAAGAAAAACTGTTTTTT.

This clonotype was counted many times. This chain links TRBV6-1 with TRBJ2-5; D ambiguous. V was shortened by 2 bases and J by 8 bases, with 6 bases between the two germline ends. The V gene's germline CDR1 is MNHNS and CDR2 SASEGT. This CDR3 contains 11 residues. CDR3 nucleotide sequence: TGTGCCAGCAGTGAAATCCTCACCCAGTACTTC. Its protein is CASSEILTQYF.

This clonotype showed up many times. The chain joins TRBV12-3 or TRBV12-4 to TRBJ2-7, with 10 positions matching TRBD2. Losses at the gene ends were 3 bases for V and 5 bases for J; bases not matched to a gene: 7. This CDR3 is built from 15 residues. In DNA, the CDR3 is TGTGCCAGCAGTTTTGAGGGACTAGCGTACGACGAGCAGTACTTC. Protein: CASSFEGLAYDEQYF.

V is TRBV5-1 and J is TRBJ1-3; no clear D gene. The CDR3 loop spans 14 amino acids. In germline, CDR1 is SGHRS, CDR2 YFSETQ. V gave up 0 bases and J gave up 4 bases, with 8 bases separating them. The CDR3 reads CASSLGAVGNTIYF. The CDR3 coding sequence is TGCGCCAGCAGCTTGGGGGCAGTCGGAAACACCATATATTTT. The full variable domain, its missing parts supplied by reference TRBV5-1 and TRBJ1-3, is KAGVTQTPRYLIKTRGQQVTLSCSPISGHRSVSWYQQTPGQGLQFLFEYFSETQRNKGNFPGRFSGRQFSNSRSEMNVSTLELGDSALYLCASSLGAVGNTIYFGEGSWLTVV.

This clonotype has at least ten counts. V and J are TRBV7-2 and TRBJ1-5, with D uncertain. V lost 5 bases, J lost 7 bases, and 18 bases lay in between. Per germline, CDR1 SGHTA and CDR2 FQGNSA. This CDR3 contains 15 residues. The CDR3 sequence: CASSGWGAQGQPQHF. The DNA for the CDR3 is TGTGCCAGCAGCGGATGGGGTGCCCAAGGCCAGCCCCAGCATTTT.

The rearrangement links TRBV20-1 to TRBJ1-1; D perhaps matches TRBD1 (5 bases). Per germline, CDR1 DFQATT and CDR2 SNEGSKA (reference sequence). The CDR3 spans 11 residues. Trimming cost V 3 bases and J 7 bases, with 9 bases left between them. The CDR3 DNA sequence: TGCAGTGCTAGCGGGACCTATGAAGCTTTCTTT. This encodes CSASGTYEAFF.

The chain joins TRBV20-1 to TRBJ1-1; no firm D call. Germline V gene data show CDR1 as DFQATT and CDR2 as SNEGSKA (reference sequence). Trimming took off 7 bases at V and 0 bases at J, with 12 bases between the two ends. This CDR3 is built from 13 residues. The CDR3 reads CSGRYPVNTEAFF. Written as DNA, the CDR3 is TGCAGTGGGAGATATCCCGTGAACACTGAAGCTTTCTTT.

In the case of this clonotype: A single base separates this from a much larger clone, so it may be a read error. V gene TRBV5-1 combines with J gene TRBJ2-5; 7 nucleotides line up with TRBD2. The CDR3 length is 13 residues. The J segment lost 7 bases and the V segment lost 1 base, leaving 4 bases of the junction unmatched. CDR1 SGHRS and CDR2 YFSETQ come from the germline V gene. CDR3 sequence reads: CASSLSGGGTQYF. In DNA form, the CDR3 reads TGCGCCAGCAGCTTGAGTGGGGGGGGGACCCAGTACTTC.

This clonotype appeared many times. This sequence joins TRBV7-2 and TRBJ2-5; 9 bases line up with TRBD2. The V and J ends lost 0 bases and 5 bases, in that order; junction bases with no gene match: 7. Germline assignment: CDR1 SGHTA and CDR2 FQGNSA. CDR3 size: 16 residues. This chain's CDR3 is CASSLALAGGRETQYF. The CDR3 DNA reads TGTGCCAGCAGCTTAGCGTTGGCGGGGGGGCGCGAGACCCAGTACTTC.

The chain recombines TRBV6-5 with TRBJ1-1; D call uncertain. This CDR3 is 14 amino acids long. Trimming took 2 bases from V and 6 from J, leaving 13 bases between them. Germline V lookup: CDR1 MNHEY, CDR2 SVGAGI. The CDR3 loop is CASSYLRSGAEAFF. The CDR3 bases are TGTGCCAGCAGTTACCTCCGATCTGGCGCTGAAGCTTTCTTT.

In this sample, this clonotype turned up many times. The V gene is TRBV5-1, the J gene TRBJ2-3; 9 bases match TRBD2. The CDR3 runs to 17 residues. CDR1 is SGHRS and CDR2 is YFSETQ in the germline V gene. V dropped 0 bases and J dropped 0; count of bases not matched to a gene: 5. The CDR3 DNA reads as TGCGCCAGCAGCTTGGGACTAGCGGAGGTTAGCACAGATACGCAGTATTTT. It translates to CASSLGLAEVSTDTQYF.

This clonotype was detected a few times. A much larger clone lies one base from this, so it may be a read error. This chain connects TRBV7-3 to TRBJ2-1; D is possibly TRBD2 (6 bases). There are 15 residues in the CDR3. Per the germline V gene, CDR1 is SGHTA and CDR2 is FQGTGA. The CDR3 sequence: CASSLLGSSYNEQLF. Here the CDR3 DNA reads TGTGCCAGCAGCTTACTCGGGAGCTCCTACAATGAGCAGCTCTTC.

This clonotype was picked up many times. The chain employs TRBV14 and TRBJ2-5; D ambiguous. With 2 bases removed from V and 3 bases from J, the gap between germline ends came to 1 base. CDR1 and CDR2 (germline): SGHDN, FVKESK. The CDR3 extends over 11 amino acids. CDR3 DNA sequence: TGTGCCAGCAGCCAAAAAGAGACCCAGTACTTC. Its protein product is CASSQKETQYF.

This clonotype was seen repeatedly, ten times or more. The V and J genes are TRBV7-2 and TRBJ1-6; D uncertain. V lost 2 bases and J lost 8, with 13 bases in between. Germline V gene lookup returns CDR1 SGHTA and CDR2 FQGNSA. CDR3 length equals 15 residues. CDR3 protein: CASSLNRPGDSPLHF. For the CDR3, the DNA is TGTGCCAGCAGCTTAAACCGGCCCGGGGATTCACCCCTCCACTTT.

This clonotype was found once. The chain combines TRBV11-2 with TRBJ2-7; D is uncertain. V dropped 2 bases and J dropped 0 bases, with 8 bases sitting between them. Germline V CDR1 and CDR2: SGHAT, FQNNGV. This CDR3 has 14 amino acids. CDR3 sequence: CASSLRRSSYEQYF. The CDR3 coding sequence is TGTGCCAGCAGCTTAAGAAGGAGCTCCTACGAGCAGTACTTC.

V gene TRBV3-1 combines with J gene TRBJ2-1, with TRBD2 matching over 9 bases. J was trimmed by 7 bases and V by 3 bases; bases with no gene match: 7. Germline CDR1 is LGHDT and CDR2 is YNNKEL (reference sequence). This CDR3 comprises 15 residues. CDR3 coding DNA: TGTGCCAGCAGCCAGGGGACTAGCCTGTTTAATGAGCAGTTCTTC. Residues: CASSQGTSLFNEQFF.